This T cell receptor beta chain came from a study of T cell therapy after organ transplantation. Overall study context: After therapy, patients were monitored for around 28 weeks.

As to time point: 4-8 weeks after completion of therapy. The V end lost 6 bases, the J end lost 0 bases, and 15 bases lay between the germline ends. The CDR3 totals 16 residues. CDR1 and CDR2 from the germline V gene are SEHNR and FQNEAQ (reference sequence). Assay used: immunoSEQ multiplex PCR; TCRdb lists only in-frame clones, some missing. The sample gives almost 20,000 clones, about 81% of which show up once; roughly a tenth is in the top ten. Note on this clone: Its antigen is not known.

The rearrangement joins TRBV7-9 to TRBJ2-1; D may be TRBD1 or TRBD2 (6 bases each). The TCR comes from a human patient who had received a solid organ transplant and had CMV disease. Some of these T cells may belong to the graft donor. Specimen: CD8+ T cells from blood, collected after autologous CMV-specific T cell therapy. CDR3: CASRTTGAHSYNEQFF. Written as DNA, the CDR3 is TGTGCCAGCAGAACAACGGGGGCCCACTCCTACAATGAGCAGTTCTTC.